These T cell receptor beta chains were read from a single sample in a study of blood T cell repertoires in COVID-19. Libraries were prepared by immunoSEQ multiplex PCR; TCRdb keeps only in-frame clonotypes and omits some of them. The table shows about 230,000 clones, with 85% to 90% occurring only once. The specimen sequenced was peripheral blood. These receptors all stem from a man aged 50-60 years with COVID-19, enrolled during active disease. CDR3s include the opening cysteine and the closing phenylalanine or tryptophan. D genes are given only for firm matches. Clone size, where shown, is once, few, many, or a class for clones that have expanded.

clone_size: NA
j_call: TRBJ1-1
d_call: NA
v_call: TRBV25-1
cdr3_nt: TGTGCCAGCAGAGTCTACAGGGTGGACACTGAAGCTTTCTTT
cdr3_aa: CASRVYRVDTEAFF

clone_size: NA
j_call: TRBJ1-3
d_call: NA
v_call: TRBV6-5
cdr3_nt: TGTGCCAGCAGTAAGGGACACTCTGGAAACACCATATATTTT
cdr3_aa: CASSKGHSGNTIYF

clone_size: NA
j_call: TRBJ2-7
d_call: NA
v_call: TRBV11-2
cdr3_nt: TGTGCCAGCAGCTTAGGCAGGAACTACGAGCAGTACTTC
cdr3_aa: CASSLGRNYEQYF

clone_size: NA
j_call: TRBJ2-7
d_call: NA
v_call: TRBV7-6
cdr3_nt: TGTGCCAGCAGCAGAAAGGTCGCAGGGGGGTCGGGCGAGCAGTACTTC
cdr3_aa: CASSRKVAGGSGEQYF

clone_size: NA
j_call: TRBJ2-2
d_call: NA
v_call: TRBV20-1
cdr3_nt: TGCAGTGCTAGTGGTGAATCGGGGTCCACCGGGGAGCTGTTTTTT
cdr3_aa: CSASGESGSTGELFF

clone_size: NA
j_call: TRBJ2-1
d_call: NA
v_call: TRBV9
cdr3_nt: TGTGCCAGCAGCGTATCTTACAATGAGCAGTTCTTC
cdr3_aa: CASSVSYNEQFF

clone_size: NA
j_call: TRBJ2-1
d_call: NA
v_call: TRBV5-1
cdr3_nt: TGCGCCAGCAGCTTGGCCCCTACAGGAATCTACAATGAGCAGTTCTTC
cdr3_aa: CASSLAPTGIYNEQFF

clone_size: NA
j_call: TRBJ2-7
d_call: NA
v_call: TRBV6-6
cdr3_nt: TGTGCCAGCAGACAACAAGACTACGAGCAGTACTTC
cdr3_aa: CASRQQDYEQYF

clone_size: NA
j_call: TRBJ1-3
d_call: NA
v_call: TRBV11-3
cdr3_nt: TGTGCCAGCAGCTCCCAGTCCGGAAACACCATATATTTT
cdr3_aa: CASSSQSGNTIYF

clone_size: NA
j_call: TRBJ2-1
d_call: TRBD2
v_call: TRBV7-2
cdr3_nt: TGTGCCAGCAGTAAAGCGGGAGAAGTCCGCAATGAGCAGTTCTTC
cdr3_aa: CASSKAGEVRNEQFF

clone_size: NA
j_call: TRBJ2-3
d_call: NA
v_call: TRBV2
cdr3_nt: TGTGCCAGCAATCTCGGGTTGGACACAGATACGCAGTATTTT
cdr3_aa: CASNLGLDTDTQYF

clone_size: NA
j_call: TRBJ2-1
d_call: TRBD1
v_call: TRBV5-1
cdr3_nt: TGCGCCAGCAGCTCGTTAACAGGGGGAAATGAGCAGTTCTTC
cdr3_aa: CASSSLTGGNEQFF

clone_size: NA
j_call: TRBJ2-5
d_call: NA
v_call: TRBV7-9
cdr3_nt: TGTGCCAGCAGACAGGTCCAAGAGACCCAGTACTTC
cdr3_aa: CASRQVQETQYF

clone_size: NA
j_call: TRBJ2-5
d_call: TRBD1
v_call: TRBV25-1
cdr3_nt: TGTGCCAGCAGTGGAGAACAGGGGGCAAGGACCCAGTACTTC
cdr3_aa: CASSGEQGARTQYF

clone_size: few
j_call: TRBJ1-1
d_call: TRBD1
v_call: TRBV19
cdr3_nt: TGTGCCAGTAGTCCTAGACAGGGGACGGGAACTGAAGCTTTCTTT
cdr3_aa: CASSPRQGTGTEAFF

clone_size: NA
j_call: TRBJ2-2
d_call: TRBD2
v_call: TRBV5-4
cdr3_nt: TGTGCCAGCAGCTTGGGTACTAGCGCCTACACCGGGGAGCTGTTTTTT
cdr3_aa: CASSLGTSAYTGELFF

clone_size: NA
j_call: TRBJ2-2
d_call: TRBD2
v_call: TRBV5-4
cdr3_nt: TGTGCCAGCAGCTTGGCCCCCCTAGCGGGAGCCACCGGGGAGCTGTTTTTT
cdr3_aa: CASSLAPLAGATGELFF

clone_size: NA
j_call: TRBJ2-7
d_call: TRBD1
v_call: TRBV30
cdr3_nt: TGTGCCTGGAGTCCTGGGACAGGGACCTACGAGCAGTACTTC
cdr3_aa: CAWSPGTGTYEQYF

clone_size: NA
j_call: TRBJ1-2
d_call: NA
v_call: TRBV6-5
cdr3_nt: TGTGCCAGCAGTTTCTCAGGACTCAACCGCTATGGCTACACCTTC
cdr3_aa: CASSFSGLNRYGYTF

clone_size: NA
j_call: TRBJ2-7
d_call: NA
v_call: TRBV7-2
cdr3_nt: TGTGCCAGCAGCTCACCCCAGGTGGGCGACGAGCAGTACTTC
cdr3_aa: CASSSPQVGDEQYF